Following are 14 T cell receptor beta chains from one sample sequenced in a study of T cell changes during pregnancy in multiple sclerosis. Only in-frame clones appear in the TCRdb table, and some are missing; sequencing was by immunoSEQ multiplex PCR. Among roughly 120,000 clones listed, approximately 93% were seen once. Sequenced material: peripheral blood, taken before pregnancy. All receptors derive from a female donor with multiple sclerosis, enrolled in a pregnancy study.

The chain uses TRBV9 and TRBJ2-2; TRBD1 agrees at 8 bases. The CDR3 contains 16 residues. Germline CDR1 is SGDLS and CDR2 is YYNGEE. With 4 bases clipped from V and 1 base from J, the junction kept 6 bases outside the gene matches. The CDR3 sequence is CASSPRTGLNTGELFF. CDR3 sequence (DNA): TGTGCCAGCAGCCCCAGGACAGGGTTGAACACCGGGGAGCTGTTTTTT. Supplemented by reference TRBV9 and TRBJ2-2, the full variable domain reads DSGVTQTPKHLITATGQRVTLRCSPRSGDLSVYWYQQSLDQGLQFLIQYYNGEERAKGNILERFSAQQFPDLHSELNLSSLELGDSALYFCASSPRTGLNTGELFFGEGSRLTVL.

The chain employs TRBV6-5 and TRBJ1-1; D gene uncertain. The V end was cut by 11 bases, the J end by 4 bases, with 17 bases between. In germline, CDR1 is MNHEY, CDR2 SVGAGI. This CDR3 has 13 amino acids. CDR3 protein: CASGTGFGTEAFF. For the CDR3, the DNA is TGTGCCTCCGGTACGGGGTTCGGCACTGAAGCTTTCTTT.

The chain has TRBV6-1 and TRBJ1-5; D possibly corresponds to TRBD1 (5 bases). In germline, CDR1 is MNHNS, CDR2 SASEGT. The CDR3 has 14 residues. V was trimmed by 4 bases and J by 3 bases, leaving 10 bases between them. The CDR3 region is CASSVWGSNQPQHF. As DNA, the CDR3 is TGTGCCAGCAGTGTTTGGGGCTCCAATCAGCCCCAGCATTTT.

This chain links TRBV19 with TRBJ1-1; D is unresolved. This CDR3 region has 13 residues. Per germline, CDR1 LNHDA and CDR2 SQIVND (reference sequence). V was pared by 6 bases and J by 6 bases, with 14 bases between. The DNA of the CDR3 is TGTGCCAGTAGAGGAGAGGAGCCTTCTGAAGCTTTCTTT. Its protein is CASRGEEPSEAFF.

This chain links TRBV5-1 with TRBJ2-1; tentatively, D is TRBD1 (5 bases). CDR1 is SGHRS and CDR2 is YFSETQ in the germline V gene. The CDR3 is made up of 14 amino acids. Trimming removed 4 bases from V and 7 bases from J, with 15 bases in between. DNA of the CDR3: TGCGCCAGCAGCAAAGGGGCCTTAGTTAATGAGCAGTTCTTC. It encodes CASSKGALVNEQFF.

This chain joins TRBV6-6 and TRBJ1-3; D unclear. Germline CDR1 reads MNHNY; CDR2 reads SVGAGI (reference sequence). CDR3 length: 15 amino acids. With 0 bases removed from V and 0 bases from J, the gap between germline ends came to 6 bases. The CDR3 loop reads CASSYSFPSGNTIYF. The CDR3 DNA is TGTGCCAGCAGTTACTCCTTCCCCTCTGGAAACACCATATATTTT.

This chain uses TRBV6-6 with TRBJ1-5; D uncertain. This CDR3 contains 12 residues. In germline, CDR1 is MNHNY, CDR2 SVGAGI (reference sequence). V dropped 6 bases and J dropped 8 bases, with 11 bases sitting between them. The CDR3 loop reads CASSRFREPQHF. CDR3 in DNA: TGTGCCAGCAGCCGTTTTCGGGAGCCCCAGCATTTT.

The chain recombines TRBV7-8 with TRBJ2-7; 9 positions match TRBD1. V lost 5 bases and J lost 2; bases outside the gene matches: 13. The germline CDR1 and CDR2 sequences are SGHVS and FQNEAQ. The CDR3 runs 17 residues. The CDR3 DNA reads as TGTGCCAGCAGCACATCCCGGGACAGGGTCTTCACCTACGAGCAGTACTTC. Translation: CASSTSRDRVFTYEQYF.

A few counts support this clone. V and J are TRBV30 and TRBJ2-2, with TRBD1 matching over 7 bases. Trimming cost V 2 bases and J 8 bases; bases outside gene matches: 8. Germline assignment: CDR1 GTSNPN and CDR2 SVGIG (reference sequence). This CDR3 has 14 residues. For the CDR3, the DNA is TGTGCCTGGAGTTACGGCAAGGGGGCAGGGGAGCTGTTTTTT. This sequence encodes CAWSYGKGAGELFF.

This chain connects TRBV6-1 to TRBJ2-7; TRBD2 is a possible D gene (6 bases). V lost 8 bases, J lost 5 bases, and 10 bases lay in between. This CDR3 has 11 residues. The V gene's germline CDR1 is MNHNS and CDR2 SASEGT. Here the CDR3 reads CASAGTHEQYF. CDR3 DNA sequence: TGTGCCAGCGCGGGGACGCACGAGCAGTACTTC.

The gene calls are TRBV5-1 and TRBJ2-2; tentatively, D is TRBD2 (5 bases). Trimming took off 0 bases at V and 1 base at J, with 10 bases between the two ends. This CDR3 region has 16 residues. The germline V gene has CDR1 SGHRS and CDR2 YFSETQ. CDR3 in DNA: TGCGCCAGCAGCTTGGGTACCGGGAAGAACACCGGGGAGCTGTTTTTT. This encodes CASSLGTGKNTGELFF. Full variable domain (rest looked up from reference TRBV5-1 and TRBJ2-2): KAGVTQTPRYLIKTRGQQVTLSCSPISGHRSVSWYQQTPGQGLQFLFEYFSETQRNKGNFPGRFSGRQFSNSRSEMNVSTLELGDSALYLCASSLGTGKNTGELFFGEGSRLTVL.

In DNA, the CDR3 is TGTGCCAGTAGTCCGCAGGGCAATGAGCAGTTCTTC. This codes for CASSPQGNEQFF. This chain connects TRBV19 to TRBJ2-1; maybe TRBD1 (5 bases). The CDR3 has 12 residues. The V and J ends lost 5 bases and 6 bases respectively, with 8 bases between them. Germline assignment: CDR1 LNHDA and CDR2 SQIVND (reference sequence). The full variable domain, completed using reference TRBV19 and TRBJ2-1, is DGGITQSPKYLFRKEGQNVTLSCEQNLNHDAMYWYRQDPGQGLRLIYYSQIVNDFQKGDIAEGYSVSREKKESFPLTVTSAQKNPTAFYLCASSPQGNEQFFGPGTRLTVL.

The chain employs TRBV5-1 and TRBJ2-3; 9 nucleotides agree with TRBD1. The CDR3 length is 18 residues. From germline, CDR1 is SGHRS and CDR2 YFSETQ. V shed 0 bases, J shed 2 bases, and the junction held 10 bases outside the gene matches. In DNA, the CDR3 is TGCGCCAGCAGCTTGGGAACACCGACAGGGGGGAACACAGATACGCAGTATTTT. It is translated as CASSLGTPTGGNTDTQYF. The variable domain in full, completed from reference TRBV5-1 and TRBJ2-3, reads KAGVTQTPRYLIKTRGQQVTLSCSPISGHRSVSWYQQTPGQGLQFLFEYFSETQRNKGNFPGRFSGRQFSNSRSEMNVSTLELGDSALYLCASSLGTPTGGNTDTQYFGPGTRLTVL.

This chain links TRBV7-9 with TRBJ2-1, with TRBD2 matching over 9 bases. CDR1 SEHNR and CDR2 FQNEAQ come from the germline V gene (reference sequence). This CDR3 is built from 17 residues. The ends lost 1 base at V and 12 bases at J; junction bases unmatched: 16. DNA of the CDR3: TGTGCCAGCAGCTTAGTCGGACGCGGGGGGGCGGAGGAAGGGCAGTTCTTC. Residues: CASSLVGRGGAEEGQFF.